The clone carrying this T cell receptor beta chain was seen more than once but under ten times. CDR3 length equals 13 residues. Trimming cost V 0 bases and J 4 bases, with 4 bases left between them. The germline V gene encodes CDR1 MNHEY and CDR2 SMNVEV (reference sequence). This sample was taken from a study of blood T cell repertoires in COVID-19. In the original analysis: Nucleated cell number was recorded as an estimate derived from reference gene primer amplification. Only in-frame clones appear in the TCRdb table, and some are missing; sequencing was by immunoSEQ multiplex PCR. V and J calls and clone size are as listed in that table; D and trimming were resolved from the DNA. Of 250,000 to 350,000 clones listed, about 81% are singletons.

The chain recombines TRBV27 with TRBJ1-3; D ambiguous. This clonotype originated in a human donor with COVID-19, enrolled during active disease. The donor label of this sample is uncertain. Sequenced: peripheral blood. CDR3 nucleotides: TGTGCCAGCAGTTTATCGGAGGGAAACACCATATATTTT. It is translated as CASSLSEGNTIYF.